The clone carrying this T cell receptor beta chain appeared once. The antigen remains undetermined. Libraries were prepared by immunoSEQ multiplex PCR; TCRdb keeps only in-frame clonotypes and omits some of them. Of around 130,000 clones listed, approximately 85% are singletons. The entry originates in a study of T cell responses to AZD1222 COVID-19 vaccine. Findings of the study overall: Spike-specific TCR repertoires showed rising breadth and depth after two AZD1222 doses. It should be noted that donors were predominantly white British and more often female, and clonal diversity was possibly underestimated.

The CDR3 has 15 residues. The germline V gene has CDR1 WSHSY and CDR2 SAAADI. Trimming took 3 bases from V and 7 from J, leaving 15 bases between them. This clonotype originated in an adult in good health. The sequencing here drew on peripheral blood, taken on day 0 of MenACWY control vaccination. The chain recombines TRBV10-2 with TRBJ1-4; D might be TRBD1 (5 bases). The CDR3 reads CASSDPPGGIEKLFF. In nucleotides, the CDR3 is TGCGCCAGCAGTGACCCCCCGGGGGGGATTGAAAAACTGTTTTTT.